This TCR beta chain was recorded in a study of cytomegalovirus exposure and HLA in healthy donors. The overall study: In a later analysis, the roughly 120 validation repertoires were reported to have used the same platform as the approximately 700 first-cohort repertoires. Broader study findings: According to a later analysis, TCR clusters from the first cohort tended to co-occur in the 120 or so validation repertoires. Reports indicated that the classifier achieved high specificity and sensitivity in diagnosing cytomegalovirus status. It was approximately 150 TCR beta chains that were listed as cytomegalovirus-associated.

Turning to this clone: As yet, its antigen is unknown.

Losses at the gene ends were 3 bases for V and 3 bases for J; bases not matched to a gene: 2. CDR1 MDHEN and CDR2 SYDVKM come from the germline V gene. CDR3 length: 15 amino acids. Data came from immunoSEQ multiplex PCR; TCRdb stores just in-frame clones and leaves some out. The repertoire holds over 120,000 clones, with about 91% as singletons. The sequencing input was PBMCs. This receptor was identified in a woman aged 18-29 years in good health and CMV-seropositive. V is TRBV28 and J is TRBJ1-6, with 7 bases lining up with TRBD1. The CDR3 DNA reads TGTGCCAGCAGTTTGGGACAGAACTATAATTCACCCCTCCACTTT. It codes for CASSLGQNYNSPLHF.